This is a list of T cell receptor beta chains from one sample in a study of T cells expressing NK-cell markers. TCRdb reprocessed the 5' RACE reads, with one entry per CDR3 protein and no DNA. This listing includes about 440,000 distinct CDR3 sequences. Material for sequencing was blood T cells: a sorted CD56 or NKG2C T cell subset, CD4+ or CD8+ T cells, or bulk PBMC T cells (not recorded which). The source of these receptors is a woman between 18 and 70 years old in good health. The CDR3 runs from the conserved cysteine through the conserved F or W. The order of the fields is J gene, V gene, CDR3 protein.

J gene: TRBJ2-1
V gene: TRBV6-1
CDR3 protein: CASSETGKNEQFF

J gene: TRBJ2-1
V gene: TRBV3-1
CDR3 protein: CASSWDYTARRSYNEQFF

J gene: TRBJ1-2
V gene: TRBV20-1
CDR3 protein: CSARGAVAYTF

J gene: TRBJ1-1
V gene: TRBV7-6
CDR3 protein: CASRSPRSGEAFF

J gene: TRBJ1-1
V gene: TRBV19
CDR3 protein: CPTVENTEAFF

J gene: TRBJ2-1
V gene: TRBV11-2
CDR3 protein: CASSLVTPRQIPTDEQFF

J gene: TRBJ2-4
V gene: TRBV19
CDR3 protein: CATRAGLGAANIQYF

J gene: TRBJ1-2
V gene: TRBV18
CDR3 protein: CASSPRQNTNYGYTF

J gene: TRBJ2-7
V gene: TRBV7-2
CDR3 protein: CASSPRTGPSYEQYF

J gene: TRBJ2-5
V gene: TRBV20-1
CDR3 protein: CSARPHGTAETQYF

J gene: TRBJ2-1
V gene: TRBV30
CDR3 protein: CAWSHRDHEQFF

J gene: TRBJ2-2
V gene: TRBV6-5
CDR3 protein: CASSRTPGELFF

J gene: TRBJ2-1
V gene: TRBV20-1
CDR3 protein: CSVPGQSYNEQFF

J gene: TRBJ2-3
V gene: TRBV20-1
CDR3 protein: CSAVPGLVDTQYF

J gene: TRBJ2-3
V gene: TRBV12-3/TRBV12-4
CDR3 protein: CASSSGRLGEGTDTQYF